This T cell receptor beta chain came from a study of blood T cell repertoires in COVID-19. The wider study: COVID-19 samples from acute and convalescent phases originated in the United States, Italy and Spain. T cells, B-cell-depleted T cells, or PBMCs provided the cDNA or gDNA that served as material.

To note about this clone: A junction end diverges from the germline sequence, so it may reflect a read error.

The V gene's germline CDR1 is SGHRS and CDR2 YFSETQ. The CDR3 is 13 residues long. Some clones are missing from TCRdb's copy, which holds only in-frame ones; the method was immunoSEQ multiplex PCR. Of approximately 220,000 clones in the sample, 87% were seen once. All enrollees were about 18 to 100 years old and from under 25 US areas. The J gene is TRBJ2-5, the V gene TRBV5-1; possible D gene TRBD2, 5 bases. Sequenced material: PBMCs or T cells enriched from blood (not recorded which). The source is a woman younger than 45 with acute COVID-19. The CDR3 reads CASSEGTQQTQYF. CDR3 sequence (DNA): TGCGCCAGCAGCGAGGGAACCCAACAGACCCAGTACTTC.